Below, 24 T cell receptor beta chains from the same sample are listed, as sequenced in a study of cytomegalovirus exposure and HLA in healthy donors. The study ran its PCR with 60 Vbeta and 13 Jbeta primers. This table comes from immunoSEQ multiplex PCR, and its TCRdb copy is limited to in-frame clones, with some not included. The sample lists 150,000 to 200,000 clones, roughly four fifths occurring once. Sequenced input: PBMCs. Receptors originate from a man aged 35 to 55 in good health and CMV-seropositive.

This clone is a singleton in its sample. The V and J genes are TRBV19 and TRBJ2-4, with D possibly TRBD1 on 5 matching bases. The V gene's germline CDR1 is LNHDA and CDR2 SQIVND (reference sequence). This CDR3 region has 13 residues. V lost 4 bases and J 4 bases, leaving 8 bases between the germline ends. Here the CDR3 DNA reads TGTGCCAGTAGTAAGGACAAGAAAAACATTCAGTACTTC. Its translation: CASSKDKKNIQYF.

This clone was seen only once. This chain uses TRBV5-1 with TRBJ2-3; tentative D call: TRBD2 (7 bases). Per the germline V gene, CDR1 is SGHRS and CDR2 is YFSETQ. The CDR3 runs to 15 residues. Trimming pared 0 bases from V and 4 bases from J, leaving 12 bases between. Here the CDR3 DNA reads TGCGCCAGCAGCTTGGTCGGGGGGCTCTCAGATACGCAGTATTTT. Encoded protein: CASSLVGGLSDTQYF.

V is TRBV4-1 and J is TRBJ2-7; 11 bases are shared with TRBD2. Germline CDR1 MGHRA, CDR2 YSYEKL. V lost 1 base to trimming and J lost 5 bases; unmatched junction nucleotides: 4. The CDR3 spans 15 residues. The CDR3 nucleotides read TGCGCCAGCAGCCAAGTACTAGCGGGAGTCCACGAGCAGTACTTC. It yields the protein CASSQVLAGVHEQYF.

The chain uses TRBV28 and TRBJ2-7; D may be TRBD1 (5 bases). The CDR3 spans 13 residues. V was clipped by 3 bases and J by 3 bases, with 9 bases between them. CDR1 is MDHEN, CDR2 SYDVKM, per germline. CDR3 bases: TGTGCCAGCAGTTTCCGCCAGGGCTACGAGCAGTACTTC. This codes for CASSFRQGYEQYF. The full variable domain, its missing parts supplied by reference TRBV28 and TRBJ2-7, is DVKVTQSSRYLVKRTGEKVFLECVQDMDHENMFWYRQDPGLGLRLIYFSYDVKMKEKGDIPEGYSVSREKKERFSLILESASTNQTSMYLCASSFRQGYEQYFGPGTRLTVT.

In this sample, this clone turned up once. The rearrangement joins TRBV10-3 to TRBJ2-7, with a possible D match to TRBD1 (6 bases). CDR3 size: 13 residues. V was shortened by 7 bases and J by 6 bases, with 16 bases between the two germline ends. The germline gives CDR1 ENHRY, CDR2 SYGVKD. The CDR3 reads CAIKGTGPSEQYF. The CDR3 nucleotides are TGTGCCATCAAGGGAACAGGGCCCAGCGAGCAGTACTTC.

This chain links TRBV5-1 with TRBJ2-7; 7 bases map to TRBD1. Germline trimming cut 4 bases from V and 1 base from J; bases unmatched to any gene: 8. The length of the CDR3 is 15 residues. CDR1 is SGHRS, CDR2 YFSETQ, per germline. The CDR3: CASSRGGSGSYEQYF. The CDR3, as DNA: TGCGCCAGCAGCCGAGGGGGCAGCGGTTCCTACGAGCAGTACTTC.

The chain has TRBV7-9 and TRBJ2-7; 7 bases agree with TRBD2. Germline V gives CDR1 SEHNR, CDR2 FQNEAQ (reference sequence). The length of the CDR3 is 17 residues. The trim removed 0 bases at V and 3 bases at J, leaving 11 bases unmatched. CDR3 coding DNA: TGTGCCAGCAGCTTAGCGCACGGTGTCGGGACTAACTACGAGCAGTACTTC. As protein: CASSLAHGVGTNYEQYF.

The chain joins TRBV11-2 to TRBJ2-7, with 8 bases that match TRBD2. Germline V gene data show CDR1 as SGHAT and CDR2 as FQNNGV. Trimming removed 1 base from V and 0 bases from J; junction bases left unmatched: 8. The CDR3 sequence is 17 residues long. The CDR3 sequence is CASSLVGSGIGSYEQYF. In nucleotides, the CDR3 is TGTGCCAGCAGCTTAGTCGGTAGCGGGATTGGCTCCTACGAGCAGTACTTC.

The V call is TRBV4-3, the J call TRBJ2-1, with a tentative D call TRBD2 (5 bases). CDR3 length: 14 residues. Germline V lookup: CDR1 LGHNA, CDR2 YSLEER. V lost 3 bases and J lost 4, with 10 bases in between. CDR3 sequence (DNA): TGCGCCAGCAGCCACCTAGCCCAGTACAATGAGCAGTTCTTC. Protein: CASSHLAQYNEQFF.

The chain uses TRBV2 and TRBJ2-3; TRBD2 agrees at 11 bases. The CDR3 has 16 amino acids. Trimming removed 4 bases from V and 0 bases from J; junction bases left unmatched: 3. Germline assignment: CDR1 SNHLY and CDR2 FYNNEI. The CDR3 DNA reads TGTGCCAGCAGTGGACCTAGCGGGGGGAGCACAGATACGCAGTATTTT. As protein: CASSGPSGGSTDTQYF.

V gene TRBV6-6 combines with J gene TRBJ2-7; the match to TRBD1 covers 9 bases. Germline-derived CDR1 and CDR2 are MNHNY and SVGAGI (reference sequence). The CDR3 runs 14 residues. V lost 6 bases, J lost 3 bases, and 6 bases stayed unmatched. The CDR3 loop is CASSSQGADYEQYF. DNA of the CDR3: TGTGCCAGCAGCTCACAGGGGGCGGACTACGAGCAGTACTTC.

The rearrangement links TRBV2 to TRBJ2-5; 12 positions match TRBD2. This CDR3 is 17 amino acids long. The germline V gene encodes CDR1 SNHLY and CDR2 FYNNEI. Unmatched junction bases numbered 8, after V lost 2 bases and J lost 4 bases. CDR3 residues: CASSEFASGGARETQYF. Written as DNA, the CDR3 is TGTGCCAGCAGTGAATTTGCTAGCGGGGGGGCCCGAGAGACCCAGTACTTC.

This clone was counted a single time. The CDR3 DNA is TGTGCCAGCAGCTACTACAAAGCTAGCGGGAGGATCTCCTACGAGCAGTACTTC. It codes for CASSYYKASGRISYEQYF. This chain uses TRBV5-4 with TRBJ2-5; 11 nucleotides line up with TRBD2. The DNA end is more similar to TRBJ2-7, so the J call may be wrong. CDR3 length: 18 residues. CDR1 is SGHNT, CDR2 YYREEE, per germline (reference sequence).

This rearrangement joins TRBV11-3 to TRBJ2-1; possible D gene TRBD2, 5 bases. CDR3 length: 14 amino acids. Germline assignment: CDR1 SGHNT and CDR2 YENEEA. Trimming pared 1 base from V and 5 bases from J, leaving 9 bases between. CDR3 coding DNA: TGTGCCAGCAGCTTAGGTCTAGCCGACAATGAGCAGTTCTTC. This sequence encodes CASSLGLADNEQFF.

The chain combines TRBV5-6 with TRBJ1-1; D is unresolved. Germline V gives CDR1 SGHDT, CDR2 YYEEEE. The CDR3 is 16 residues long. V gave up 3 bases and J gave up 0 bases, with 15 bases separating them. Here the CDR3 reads CASSSPDGVMNTEAFF. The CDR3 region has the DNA TGTGCCAGCAGCTCCCCCGATGGAGTCATGAACACTGAAGCTTTCTTT.

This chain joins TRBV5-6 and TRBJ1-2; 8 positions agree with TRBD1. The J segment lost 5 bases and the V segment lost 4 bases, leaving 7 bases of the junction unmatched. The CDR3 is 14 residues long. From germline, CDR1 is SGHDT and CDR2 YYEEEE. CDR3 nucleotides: TGTGCCAGCAGCCCGCCAGGGGGCTGGTATGGCTACACCTTC. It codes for CASSPPGGWYGYTF.

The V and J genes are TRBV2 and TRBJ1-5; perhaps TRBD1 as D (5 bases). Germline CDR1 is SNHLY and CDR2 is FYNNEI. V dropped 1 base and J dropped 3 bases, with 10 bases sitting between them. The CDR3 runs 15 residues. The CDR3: CASSEEGQFNQPQHF. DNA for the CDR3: TGTGCCAGCAGTGAAGAGGGGCAGTTCAATCAGCCCCAGCATTTT. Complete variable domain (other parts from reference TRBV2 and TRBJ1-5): EPEVTQTPSHQVTQMGQEVILRCVPISNHLYFYWYRQILGQKVEFLVSFYNNEISEKSEIFDDQFSVERPDGSNFTLKIRSTKLEDSAMYFCASSEEGQFNQPQHFGDGTRLSIL.

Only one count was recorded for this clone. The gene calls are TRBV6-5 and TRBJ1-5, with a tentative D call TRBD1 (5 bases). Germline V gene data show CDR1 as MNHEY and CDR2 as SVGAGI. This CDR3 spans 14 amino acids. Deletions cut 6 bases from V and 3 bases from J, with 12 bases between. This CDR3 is CASRPDRYNQPQHF. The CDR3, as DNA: TGTGCCAGCAGACCTGACAGATACAATCAGCCCCAGCATTTT.

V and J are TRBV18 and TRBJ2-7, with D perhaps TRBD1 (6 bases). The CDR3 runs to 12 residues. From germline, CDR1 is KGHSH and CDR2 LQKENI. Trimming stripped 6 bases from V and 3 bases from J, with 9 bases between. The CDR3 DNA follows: TGTGCCAGCTCCCAGGACAGCTACGAGCAGTACTTC. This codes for CASSQDSYEQYF. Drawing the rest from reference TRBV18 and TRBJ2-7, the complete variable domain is NAGVMQNPRHLVRRRGQEARLRCSPMKGHSHVYWYRQLPEEGLKFMVYLQKENIIDESGMPKERFSAEFPKEGPSILRIQQVVRGDSAAYFCASSQDSYEQYFGPGTRLTVT.

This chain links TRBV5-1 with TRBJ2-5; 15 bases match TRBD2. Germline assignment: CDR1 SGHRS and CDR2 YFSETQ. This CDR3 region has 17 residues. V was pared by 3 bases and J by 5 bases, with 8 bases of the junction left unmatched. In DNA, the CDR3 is TGCGCCAGCAGCTCGGGACTAGCGGGGGGCCACTCGGAGACCCAGTACTTC. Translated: CASSSGLAGGHSETQYF.

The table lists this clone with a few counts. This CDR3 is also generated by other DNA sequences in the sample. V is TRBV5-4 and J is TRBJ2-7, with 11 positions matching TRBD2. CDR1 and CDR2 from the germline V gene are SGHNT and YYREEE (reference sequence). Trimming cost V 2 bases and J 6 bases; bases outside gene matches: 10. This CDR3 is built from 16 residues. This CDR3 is CASSFELAGVTSEQYF. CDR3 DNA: TGTGCCAGCAGCTTTGAACTAGCGGGAGTGACGTCCGAGCAGTACTTC.

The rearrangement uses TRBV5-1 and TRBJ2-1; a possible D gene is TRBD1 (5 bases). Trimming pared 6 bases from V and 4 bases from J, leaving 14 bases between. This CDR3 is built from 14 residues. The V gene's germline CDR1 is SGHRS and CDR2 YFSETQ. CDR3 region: CASKLDTHYNEQFF. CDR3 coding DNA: TGCGCCAGCAAGCTGGACACCCATTACAATGAGCAGTTCTTC.

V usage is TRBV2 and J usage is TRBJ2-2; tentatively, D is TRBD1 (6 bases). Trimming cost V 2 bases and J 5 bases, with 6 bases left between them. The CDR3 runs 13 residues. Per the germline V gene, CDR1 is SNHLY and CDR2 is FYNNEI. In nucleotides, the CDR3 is TGTGCCAGCAGTGAACAGGGGACCGGGGAGCTGTTTTTT. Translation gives CASSEQGTGELFF. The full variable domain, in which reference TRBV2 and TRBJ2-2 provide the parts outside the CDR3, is EPEVTQTPSHQVTQMGQEVILRCVPISNHLYFYWYRQILGQKVEFLVSFYNNEISEKSEIFDDQFSVERPDGSNFTLKIRSTKLEDSAMYFCASSEQGTGELFFGEGSRLTVL.

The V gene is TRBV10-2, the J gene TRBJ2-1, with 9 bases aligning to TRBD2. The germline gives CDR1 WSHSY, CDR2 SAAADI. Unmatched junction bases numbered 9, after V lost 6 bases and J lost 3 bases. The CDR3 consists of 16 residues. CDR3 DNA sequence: TGCGCCAGCAGCCTCCGGGGTAGCGGGAGCTACAATGAGCAGTTCTTC. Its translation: CASSLRGSGSYNEQFF.